This T cell receptor beta chain was sequenced during a study of T-cell memory formation after mild COVID-19 (dated by TCRdb to the early 2020s). Concerning the study at large: TCR sequence clusters from the two donors were largely donor specific. T-cell clones expanding and contracting after mild COVID-19 in a couple of donors were tracked by longitudinal TCRalpha and TCRbeta repertoire sequencing. Two young, previously healthy adult volunteers, one female and one male, were included in the cohort.

The research as a whole found: Contracting CD4+ clones turned up mainly in the CM and EM memory subsets, whereas EMRA was where CD8+ clones were enriched. Balanced CD4/CD8 phenotypes were observed for clones contracting from day 15 to 85, whereas a bias towards CD4+ was observed for a second wave of clones expanding from day 15 to 37. The detection of some responding clones in pre-infection memory suggests that pre-existing cross-reactive memory T cells joined the SARS-CoV-2 response. SARS-CoV-2 specificity was not confirmed for the second-wave clones peaking on day 37. The study covered only two mild cases, and larger cohorts including severe cases with pre-infection samples were considered necessary.

Sequencing was performed on an Illumina NovaSeq 6000. TCRalpha and TCRbeta cDNA libraries were built by 5'RACE with constant-segment primers, adding sample barcodes and unique molecular identifiers. Trizol reagent was used to extract RNA from every sample. Libraries were amplified in two PCR steps, with a second sample barcode and Illumina TruSeq adapters added in the second step. Sequencing of libraries was performed on an Illumina NovaSeq with 2 x 150 bp paired-end reads. As for the authors' bioinformatics: Reads were demultiplexed and collapsed into UMI-guided consensus sequences with migec v1.2.7. Using mixcr v2.1.11, UMI consensuses were aligned to TRA and TRB V and J templates and then assembled into clonotypes. Clonotypes were classified as expanded or contracted when called significant by both edgeR and NoisET, with noise models trained on biological replicates. For edgeR calls, the thresholds were a false discovery rate-adjusted p below 0.01 and a log2 fold-change of 1. As an exploratory analysis of dynamics, PCA with hierarchical clustering was applied to max-normalized trajectories of the 1000 most abundant clonotypes. The CD4 or CD8 phenotype of responding clones was assigned using the separately sequenced CD4+ and CD8+ repertoires. Using fastp trimming at Q25 and MiXCR clonotype assembly, TCRdb reanalyzed the public sequencing data and kept in-frame beta chains. Rows with a matching CDR3 protein are joined into one entry that keeps the most common DNA and genes. It is TCRdb's table, rather than the study itself, that gives the V and J calls and clone size. In this sample the table shows over 45,000 distinct CDR3 sequences, 28% of which occur a single time. The ten largest make up roughly 45% of the sample.

About this clonotype itself: The antigen this receptor binds is unknown. The input lacks base qualities; no much larger clone sits a single base away.

Ficoll-Paque density gradient centrifugation was the method used to isolate PBMCs. V is pruned by 0 bases and J by 4 bases, leaving 4 bases of the junction without a gene match. CDR1 and CDR2 are read off the germline V gene as LGHNA and YSLEER. The cysteine opens and the phenylalanine closes a CDR3 of 16 amino acids. Just CDR3 DNA is preserved here, 48 bases in frame from base 1. The origin of this receptor is a man younger than 35 who had mild COVID-19 (a few samples of this study predate the infection). The sample titles of this study are shuffled in the database, so cell type and time point are left out; the donor was told from shared clones. The specimen was PBMCs or a T cell subset sorted from them (not recorded which). The chain is assembled from TRBV4-3 and TRBJ2-2, with 8 central nucleotides matching TRBD2. The CDR3 protein: CASSQDLAGGTGELFF. The nucleotide sequence is TGCGCCAGCAGCCAAGACCTGGCGGGGGGCACCGGGGAGCTGTTTTTT.